The present entry profiles one T cell receptor beta chain with its context. This sample is part of a study of blood T cell repertoires in COVID-19. Study background: Sites across the United States, Italy and Spain contributed samples from acute and convalescent COVID-19. T cells, B-cell-depleted T cells, or PBMCs provided the cDNA or gDNA that served as material.

Germline CDR1 and CDR2: LNHDA and SQIVND (reference sequence). After removal of 5 bases from V and 4 bases from J, the junction contained 11 bases not matched to a gene. The length of the CDR3 is 16 residues. In terms of age and location, participants ranged from about 18 to 95 years and lived in about 25 US areas. How the authors handled the data: Scientists estimated how many nucleated cells there were by amplifying reference gene primers. Method: immunoSEQ multiplex PCR; TCRdb's copy keeps in-frame clones and lacks some. The D gene and trimming were derived from the DNA, and the V and J assignments and clone size from that table. The table shows more than 200,000 clones, with around 87% occurring only once.

The sample consisted of PBMCs or T cells enriched from blood (not recorded which). The sequence was obtained from a man aged 30 to 39 in a cohort exposed to, infected with or recovered from COVID-19 (not recorded which). V usage is TRBV19 and J usage is TRBJ1-1; 9 nucleotides align to TRBD1. CDR3 loop: CASSRGQGRGATEAFF. Written as DNA, the CDR3 is TGTGCCAGTAGTCGGGGACAGGGTCGCGGGGCCACTGAAGCTTTCTTT.